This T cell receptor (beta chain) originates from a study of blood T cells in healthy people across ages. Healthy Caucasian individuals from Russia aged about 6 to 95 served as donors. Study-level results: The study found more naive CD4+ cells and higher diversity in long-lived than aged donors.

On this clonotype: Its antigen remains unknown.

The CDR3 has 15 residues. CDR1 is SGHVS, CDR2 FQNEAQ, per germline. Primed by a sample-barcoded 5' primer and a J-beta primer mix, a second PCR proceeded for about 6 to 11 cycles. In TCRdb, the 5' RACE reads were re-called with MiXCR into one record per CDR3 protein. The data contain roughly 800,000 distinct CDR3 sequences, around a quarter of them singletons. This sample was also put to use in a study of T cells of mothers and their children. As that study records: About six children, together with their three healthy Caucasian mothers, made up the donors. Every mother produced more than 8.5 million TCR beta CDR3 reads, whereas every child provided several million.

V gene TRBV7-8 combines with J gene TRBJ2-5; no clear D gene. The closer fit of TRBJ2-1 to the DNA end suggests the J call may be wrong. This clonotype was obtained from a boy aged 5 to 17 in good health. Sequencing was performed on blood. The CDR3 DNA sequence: TGTGCCAGCAGCTTCAAACGATACAAGGTAGAGGAGCAGTTCTTC. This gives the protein CASSFKRYKVEEQFF.